Each of the 22 T cell receptor beta chains below was sequenced from the same sample in a study of T cell responses to AZD1222 COVID-19 vaccine. Profiling relied on immunoSEQ multiplex PCR, and the TCRdb table lists in-frame clones only, not all of them. This table holds over 100,000 clones, more than 85% found once. The starting material was peripheral blood, obtained on day 0 of AZD1222 vaccination. These receptors were collected from an adult in good health.

The genes are TRBV29-1 and TRBJ2-1; TRBD2 matches 9 bases. The CDR3 totals 14 residues. J gave up 7 bases and V 1 base, and 5 bases lay outside the gene matches. Per the germline V gene, CDR1 is SQVTM and CDR2 is ANQGSEA. The CDR3 nucleotides read TGCAGCGTTGAAGCGCTAGCGGGAAGGAATGAGCAGTTCTTC. Translating it yields CSVEALAGRNEQFF.

This chain uses TRBV3-1 (or the pseudogene TRBV3-2) with TRBJ2-5, with no clear D. Looked up from germline, CDR1 is LGHDT and CDR2 is YNNKEL (reference sequence). The V end lost 4 bases, the J end lost 0 bases, and 12 bases lay between the germline ends. The CDR3 runs 15 residues. The CDR3 nucleotides are TGTGCCAGCAGCCGGACCGTTGGGGACCAAGAGACCCAGTACTTC. Protein product: CASSRTVGDQETQYF.

The chain carries TRBV30 and TRBJ2-3; D is unclear. The ends were cut back, 7 bases at V and 5 bases at J, with 16 bases in the middle. This CDR3 is built from 13 residues. The germline gives CDR1 GTSNPN, CDR2 SVGIG (reference sequence). The CDR3 here is CASTELWRDTQYF. CDR3 DNA: TGTGCCTCTACGGAGCTCTGGAGAGATACGCAGTATTTT.

The rearrangement links TRBV7-9 to TRBJ1-2, with D possibly being TRBD1 (5 bases). Trimming pared 5 bases from V and 4 bases from J, leaving 14 bases between. The CDR3 has 14 residues. In germline, CDR1 is SEHNR, CDR2 FQNEAQ (reference sequence). CDR3 region: CASSMRDGAYGYTF. The DNA of the CDR3 is TGTGCCAGCAGCATGCGGGACGGAGCCTATGGCTACACCTTC.

The V gene is TRBV5-1, the J gene TRBJ1-2; 10 bases align to TRBD1. Germline loops: CDR1 SGHRS, CDR2 YFSETQ. CDR3 size: 16 residues. V shed 0 bases and J 4 bases; nucleotides not matched to a gene: 6. CDR3 in DNA: TGCGCCAGCAGCTTGGCCGGGACAGGGGCGGGCTATGGCTACACCTTC. This encodes CASSLAGTGAGYGYTF.

The chain joins TRBV4-2 to TRBJ2-7, with TRBD2 as a possible D gene (6 bases). Trimming removed 4 bases from V and 1 base from J, with 26 bases in between. The germline gives CDR1 LGHNA, CDR2 YNFKEQ. This CDR3 spans 19 amino acids. The CDR3 region has the DNA TGTGCCAGCAGCCTAGACTACGGGGGAGGCCCAGACTTTTCCTACGAGCAGTACTTC. It specifies CASSLDYGGGPDFSYEQYF.

V is TRBV19 and J is TRBJ2-5; no clear D gene. Between the trimmed V and J ends, which lost 6 bases and 5 bases, there was a span of 19 bases. This CDR3 is built from 15 residues. Germline CDR1 and CDR2: LNHDA and SQIVND (reference sequence). The CDR3 nucleotides are TGTGCCAGTAGCACTATTGAGGCAGCCGGGGAGACCCAGTACTTC. It translates to CASSTIEAAGETQYF.

J is TRBJ1-6 and V is TRBV5-1, with D possibly TRBD1 on 6 matching bases. Trimming cost V 5 bases and J 7 bases, with 13 bases left between them. This CDR3 has 14 residues. Germline V gives CDR1 SGHRS, CDR2 YFSETQ. The CDR3 sequence: CASRPGQPNSPLHF. In nucleotides, the CDR3 is TGCGCCAGCAGGCCCGGACAGCCGAATTCACCCCTCCACTTT. The full variable domain, with the rest looked up from reference TRBV5-1 and TRBJ1-6, is KAGVTQTPRYLIKTRGQQVTLSCSPISGHRSVSWYQQTPGQGLQFLFEYFSETQRNKGNFPGRFSGRQFSNSRSEMNVSTLELGDSALYLCASRPGQPNSPLHFGNGTRLTVT.

The chain carries TRBV9 and TRBJ2-2; weak D call: TRBD1 (5 bases). The CDR3 runs 16 residues. The germline V gene has CDR1 SGDLS and CDR2 YYNGEE. The germline V and J ends were trimmed by 0 bases and 2 bases, with 11 bases remaining between them. The CDR3 loop reads CASSVGAGYNTGELFF. The CDR3 DNA reads as TGTGCCAGCAGCGTAGGGGCAGGGTATAACACCGGGGAGCTGTTTTTT.

V and J are TRBV19 and TRBJ1-1, with 9 bases matching TRBD1. Germline CDR1 and CDR2: LNHDA and SQIVND (reference sequence). V lost 5 bases and J lost 4; bases outside the gene matches: 8. The CDR3 consists of 15 residues. The CDR3 region has the DNA TGTGCCAGTAGTTCGTCACAGGGGGCGGTCACTGAAGCTTTCTTT. Its protein product is CASSSSQGAVTEAFF.

Relative to its sample, this clone is medium-sized. The rearrangement uses TRBV4-2 and TRBJ2-2, with a tentative D call TRBD2 (6 bases). The germline gives CDR1 LGHNA, CDR2 YNFKEQ. The CDR3 covers 18 residues. Between the trimmed V and J ends, which lost 0 bases and 2 bases, there was a span of 16 bases. The CDR3, as DNA: TGTGCCAGCAGCCAAGATTCCCCGGGACTCCGAAACACCGGGGAGCTGTTTTTT. Translated: CASSQDSPGLRNTGELFF.

The rearrangement links TRBV27 to TRBJ2-7; the match to TRBD1 covers 8 bases. This CDR3 is built from 14 residues. After removal of 6 bases from V and 6 bases from J, the junction contained 10 bases not matched to a gene. Germline CDR1 is MNHEY and CDR2 is SMNVEV (reference sequence). The CDR3 DNA is TGTGCCAGCAGCCTGACAGGGGTCCCCTTCGAGCAGTACTTC. The encoded protein is CASSLTGVPFEQYF.

The chain combines TRBV19 with TRBJ1-3; no clear D gene. The V gene's germline CDR1 is LNHDA and CDR2 SQIVND (reference sequence). The length of the CDR3 is 16 residues. Trimming stripped 3 bases from V and 0 bases from J, with 12 bases between. The CDR3 DNA reads TGTGCCAGTAGTATTCGACGCCAGAGCTCTGGAAACACCATATATTTT. Amino acid sequence: CASSIRRQSSGNTIYF.

This chain uses TRBV28 with TRBJ2-7; the match to TRBD1 covers 7 bases. Germline assignment: CDR1 MDHEN and CDR2 SYDVKM. The CDR3 spans 14 residues. The V and J ends lost 6 bases and 3 bases, in that order; junction bases with no gene match: 8. The CDR3 region is CASSQTGFYYEQYF. CDR3 in DNA: TGTGCCAGCAGCCAGACAGGGTTTTACTACGAGCAGTACTTC.

This chain's CDR3 is CASSSLGGNTEAFF. The CDR3 DNA follows: TGTGCCAGTAGTTCCCTAGGGGGGAACACTGAAGCTTTCTTT. The genes are TRBV19 and TRBJ1-1; TRBD1 is a possible D gene (6 bases). Germline CDR1 LNHDA, CDR2 SQIVND (reference sequence). CDR3 size: 14 residues. Trimming left V 5 bases short and J 1 base short, with 11 bases between.

The rearrangement uses TRBV27 and TRBJ2-3; the D gene could be TRBD1 or TRBD2 (5 bases each). The V gene's germline CDR1 is MNHEY and CDR2 SMNVEV (reference sequence). The ends were cut back, 5 bases at V and 5 bases at J, with 23 bases in the middle. The CDR3 consists of 17 residues. CDR3 amino acids: CASSLTGTPPYGDTQYF. The CDR3 region has the DNA TGTGCCAGCAGTCTGACCGGGACCCCCCCTTACGGAGATACGCAGTATTTT.

V is TRBV30 and J is TRBJ2-5, with D possibly being TRBD2 (6 bases). The germline V gene has CDR1 GTSNPN and CDR2 SVGIG (reference sequence). This CDR3 region has 13 residues. V shed 2 bases and J shed 3 bases, with 10 bases lying between them. The CDR3 DNA sequence: TGTGCCTGGAGTAGGAGGGCTAAAGAGACCCAGTACTTC. Encoded protein: CAWSRRAKETQYF.

The DNA of the CDR3 is TGTGCCAGCAGTAGCGAGGATGAGCAGTTCTTC. As protein: CASSSEDEQFF. The gene calls are TRBV12-3 or TRBV12-4 and TRBJ2-1; D ambiguous. The CDR3 totals 11 residues. V was shortened by 5 bases and J by 8 bases, with 7 bases between the two germline ends.

The chain carries TRBV19 and TRBJ1-1; D gene uncertain. The CDR3 contains 14 residues. The ends were cut back, 4 bases at V and 2 bases at J, with 11 bases in the middle. The germline V gene has CDR1 LNHDA and CDR2 SQIVND (reference sequence). The CDR3 here is CASSTLRENTEAFF. CDR3 DNA sequence: TGTGCCAGTAGTACCCTGCGGGAAAACACTGAAGCTTTCTTT. The whole variable domain, remainder taken from reference TRBV19 and TRBJ1-1, is DGGITQSPKYLFRKEGQNVTLSCEQNLNHDAMYWYRQDPGQGLRLIYYSQIVNDFQKGDIAEGYSVSREKKESFPLTVTSAQKNPTAFYLCASSTLRENTEAFFGQGTRLTVV.

The chain uses TRBV6-4 and TRBJ1-2, with 7 bases that match TRBD1. The CDR3 is made up of 20 amino acids. Germline CDR1 and CDR2: MRHNA and SNTAGT. V shed 5 bases and J 5 bases; nucleotides not matched to a gene: 26. This CDR3 is CASSPPISLTGSHDRYGYTF. In nucleotides, the CDR3 is TGTGCCAGCAGTCCGCCCATTTCCTTGACAGGGTCTCACGATAGATATGGCTACACCTTC.

This clone showed up just once. This rearrangement joins TRBV6-5 to TRBJ1-6, with no clear D. V was pared by 7 bases and J by 0 bases, with 7 bases between. Germline V gene lookup returns CDR1 MNHEY and CDR2 SVGAGI. The CDR3 is 14 amino acids. CDR3 DNA sequence: TGTGCCAGCACCCCGAGCTCCTATAATTCACCCCTCCACTTT. Its translation is CASTPSSYNSPLHF.

The chain joins TRBV5-4 to TRBJ2-1; tentative D call: TRBD1 (6 bases). The CDR3 is made up of 17 amino acids. Trimming left V 0 bases short and J 4 bases short, with 17 bases between. CDR1 is SGHNT and CDR2 is YYREEE in the germline V gene (reference sequence). DNA of the CDR3: TGTGCCAGCAGCTTGGGTGTTGGGGGCCGGTCGTACAATGAGCAGTTCTTC. It encodes CASSLGVGGRSYNEQFF.